Listed here are 31 T cell receptor beta chains from one sample, sequenced in a study of yellow fever vaccine responses in identical twins. Using its own MiXCR run on the RT-PCR reads, TCRdb lists one record per CDR3 protein. This repertoire shows about 11,000 distinct CDR3 sequences, over 60% found once; its top ten account for more than 6.5%. The sample consisted of T cells from blood (PBMCs), unsorted or a sorted subset (not recorded which), taken before or after yellow fever vaccination (not recorded which). The source is a woman aged 18-30 years who received the yellow fever vaccine.

V is TRBV2 and J is TRBJ2-3, with 9 bases identical to TRBD2. Germline CDR1 is SNHLY and CDR2 is FYNNEI. J was trimmed by 0 bases and V by 4 bases; bases with no gene match: 2. The CDR3 sequence is 15 residues long. CDR3 sequence: CASSGLAASTDTQYF. Written as DNA, the CDR3 is TGTGCCAGCAGTGGACTAGCGGCTAGCACAGATACGCAGTATTTT.

The CDR3 bases are TGTGCCAGCAGTAGTACCGGGACCCGGTCCTACGAGCAGTACTTC. This codes for CASSSTGTRSYEQYF. This rearrangement joins TRBV2 to TRBJ2-7, with D perhaps being TRBD1 or TRBD2 (5 bases each). This CDR3 region has 15 residues. In germline, CDR1 is SNHLY, CDR2 FYNNEI. Trimming left V 5 bases short and J 1 base short, with 15 bases between.

The CDR3 loop is CASTPDMYNEQFF. DNA of the CDR3: TGTGCCAGCACCCCGGACATGTACAATGAGCAGTTCTTC. The V gene is TRBV7-9, the J gene TRBJ2-1; D is possibly TRBD1 (5 bases). This CDR3 has 13 residues. CDR1 is SEHNR, CDR2 FQNEAQ, per germline (reference sequence). Trimming shortened V by 7 bases and J by 4 bases, and 11 bases separated the two germline ends. The full variable domain, with the rest looked up from reference TRBV7-9 and TRBJ2-1, is DTGVSQNPRHKITKRGQNVTFRCDPISEHNRLYWYRQTLGQGPEFLTYFQNEAQLEKSRLLSDRFSAERPKGSFSTLEIQRTEQGDSAMYLCASTPDMYNEQFFGPGTRLTVL.

The gene calls are TRBV29-1 and TRBJ2-7; 8 bases match TRBD2. The length of the CDR3 is 13 residues. Germline trimming cut 7 bases from V and 2 bases from J; bases unmatched to any gene: 7. Germline V gives CDR1 SQVTM, CDR2 ANQGSEA. The DNA for the CDR3 is TGCAGCGCGGAAGCGGGAGTCCCCTACGAGCAGTACTTC. Translated: CSAEAGVPYEQYF.

This clonotype was seen a few times. This chain joins TRBV6-2 or TRBV6-3 and TRBJ1-1; D call uncertain. CDR3 length: 17 amino acids. V was shortened by 0 bases and J by 1 base, with 15 bases between the two germline ends. Germline CDR1 reads MNHEY; CDR2 reads SVGEGT. The CDR3 is CASSYSRYPPENTEAFF. CDR3 coding DNA: TGTGCCAGCAGTTACTCGAGGTATCCCCCGGAGAACACTGAAGCTTTCTTT.

CDR3 in DNA: TGTGCCAGCACCCCAGAGCCTAATCTATCCTACGAGCAGTACTTC. This sequence encodes CASTPEPNLSYEQYF. The V gene is TRBV21-1, the J gene TRBJ2-7. TRBV21-1 is a documented pseudogene. The length of the CDR3 is 15 residues.

This chain links TRBV29-1 with TRBJ1-1, with a tentative D call TRBD1 (5 bases). V lost 4 bases and J lost 3, with 9 bases in between. This CDR3 has 12 residues. Germline CDR1 is SQVTM and CDR2 is ANQGSEA. The CDR3 sequence is CSVVEGDTEAFF. As DNA, the CDR3 is TGCAGCGTTGTTGAAGGGGACACTGAAGCTTTCTTT.

The CDR3 reads CASSLASGQPQHF. CDR3 DNA sequence: TGTGCCAGCAGCTTAGCTTCAGGTCAGCCCCAGCATTTT. The chain carries TRBV7-6 and TRBJ1-5; no definite D call. CDR3 size: 13 residues. The germline V gene has CDR1 SGHVS and CDR2 FNYEAQ. With 0 bases removed from V and 6 bases from J, the gap between germline ends came to 6 bases.

The chain is built from TRBV28 and TRBJ2-4; 10 bases agree with TRBD1. Germline V gives CDR1 MDHEN, CDR2 SYDVKM. The CDR3 sequence is 14 residues long. V was pared by 2 bases and J by 7 bases, with 2 bases of the junction left unmatched. The DNA for the CDR3 is TGTGCCAGCAGTTTAGGACAGGGGGGGAACATTCAGTACTTC. Protein product: CASSLGQGGNIQYF. The whole variable domain, remainder taken from reference TRBV28 and TRBJ2-4, is DVKVTQSSRYLVKRTGEKVFLECVQDMDHENMFWYRQDPGLGLRLIYFSYDVKMKEKGDIPEGYSVSREKKERFSLILESASTNQTSMYLCASSLGQGGNIQYFGAGTRLSVL.

The rearrangement joins TRBV11-2 to TRBJ2-2; D is perhaps TRBD1 (6 bases). Germline CDR1 reads SGHAT; CDR2 reads FQNNGV. V dropped 5 bases and J dropped 6 bases, with 13 bases sitting between them. The CDR3 length is 14 residues. The CDR3 region is CASSPTGWAGELFF. The CDR3 bases are TGTGCCAGCAGCCCAACAGGGTGGGCCGGGGAGCTGTTTTTT.

The rearrangement uses TRBV20-1 and TRBJ2-7; 9 bases line up with TRBD2. CDR1 and CDR2 from the germline V gene are DFQATT and SNEGSKA (reference sequence). This CDR3 has 15 amino acids. J gave up 5 bases and V 5 bases, and 13 bases lay outside the gene matches. In DNA form, the CDR3 reads TGCAGTGCTGACCGCCGGCGGGAGGGCCTGAACGAGCAGTACTTC. It specifies CSADRRREGLNEQYF.

The CDR3 loop reads CSARDYRADNQPQHF. The DNA for the CDR3 is TGCAGTGCTAGAGATTACAGGGCTGACAATCAGCCCCAGCATTTT. V and J are TRBV20-1 and TRBJ1-5; the D gene is possibly TRBD1 (6 bases). Trimming took off 0 bases at V and 3 bases at J, with 12 bases between the two ends. In germline, CDR1 is DFQATT, CDR2 SNEGSKA (reference sequence). This CDR3 is built from 15 residues.

J is TRBJ2-1 and V is TRBV11-2; D may match TRBD1 or TRBD2 (5 bases each). CDR3 length: 16 amino acids. CDR1 is SGHAT and CDR2 is FQNNGV in the germline V gene. V lost 1 base and J 1 base, leaving 11 bases between the germline ends. The CDR3 sequence is CASSLVIWGSYNEQFF. As DNA, the CDR3 is TGTGCCAGCAGCTTAGTGATATGGGGGTCCTACAATGAGCAGTTCTTC.

The V call is TRBV11-1, the J call TRBJ2-5; D uncertain. The V and J ends lost 3 bases and 2 bases respectively, with 19 bases between them. Germline V gene lookup returns CDR1 SGHAT and CDR2 FQDESV (reference sequence). The CDR3 totals 17 residues. The CDR3 is CASSFPGRPDGQETQYF. The CDR3 DNA follows: TGTGCCAGCAGCTTTCCGGGCCGGCCAGATGGGCAAGAGACCCAGTACTTC.

The J gene is TRBJ2-1, the V gene TRBV28, with TRBD2 matching over 8 bases. Germline values: CDR1 MDHEN, CDR2 SYDVKM. This CDR3 has 13 residues. With 6 bases clipped from V and 6 bases from J, the junction kept 4 bases outside the gene matches. The CDR3 DNA reads as TGTGCCAGCAGCCTCGGGGGGGCCAATGAGCAGTTCTTC. As protein: CASSLGGANEQFF.

The V and J genes are TRBV7-6 and TRBJ1-6; no firm D call. CDR1 SGHVS and CDR2 FNYEAQ come from the germline V gene. This CDR3 is 15 amino acids long. The V and J ends lost 4 bases and 0 bases respectively, with 7 bases between them. The CDR3 protein is CASSWESSYNSPLHF. The DNA of the CDR3 is TGTGCCAGCAGCTGGGAGAGCTCCTATAATTCACCCCTCCACTTT. The complete variable domain, with remaining parts taken from reference TRBV7-6 and TRBJ1-6, reads GAGVSQSPRYKVTKRGQDVALRCDPISGHVSLYWYRQALGQGPEFLTYFNYEAQQDKSGLPNDRFSAERPEGSISTLTIQRTEQRDSAMYRCASSWESSYNSPLHFGNGTRLTVT.

The chain uses TRBV7-8 and TRBJ2-1, with 7 bases lining up with TRBD2. The length of the CDR3 is 19 residues. V shed 2 bases, J shed 5 bases, and the junction held 18 bases outside the gene matches. Germline V gives CDR1 SGHVS, CDR2 FQNEAQ. The CDR3 loop reads CASSLSHPFGGGPHNEQFF. The CDR3 nucleotides are TGTGCCAGCAGCTTATCGCACCCTTTTGGGGGAGGGCCCCACAATGAGCAGTTCTTC.

V gene TRBV29-1 combines with J gene TRBJ1-2; perhaps TRBD1 as D (5 bases). Germline CDR1 SQVTM, CDR2 ANQGSEA. Trimming shortened V by 7 bases and J by 4 bases, and 16 bases separated the two germline ends. The CDR3 length is 13 residues. CDR3 in DNA: TGCAGCGCCCCAAAACAGGACGGCTATGGCTACACCTTC. Protein sequence: CSAPKQDGYGYTF.

The chain joins TRBV18 to TRBJ1-1, with D possibly being TRBD1 (5 bases). Germline V gene sequence: CDR1 KGHSH, CDR2 LQKENI. Between the trimmed V and J ends, which lost 2 bases and 0 bases, there was a span of 7 bases. The CDR3 is 14 residues long. The CDR3 nucleotides read TGTGCCAGCTCACCATGGGGGGTGAACACTGAAGCTTTCTTT. The encoded protein is CASSPWGVNTEAFF.

The gene calls are TRBV21-1 and TRBJ2-4; TRBD1, the table's D call, lacks a check against the DNA. TRBV21-1 constitutes a pseudogene. The CDR3 contains 17 residues. The CDR3 region has the DNA TGTGCCAGCAGCAAAACCGAGGGGGCGAGGCCCCAAAACATTCAGTACTTC. Its translation: CASSKTEGARPQNIQYF.

The chain employs TRBV24-1 and TRBJ2-1, with 9 bases fitting TRBD1. Germline V gives CDR1 KGHDR, CDR2 SFDVKD. There are 15 residues in the CDR3. V was pared by 6 bases and J by 3 bases, with 5 bases of the junction left unmatched. CDR3 in amino acids: CATSSGQGRYNEQFF. The CDR3 nucleotides are TGTGCCACCAGTTCCGGACAGGGGCGCTACAATGAGCAGTTCTTC.

This clonotype was counted between two and nine times. This rearrangement joins TRBV23-1 to TRBJ2-3; either TRBD1 or TRBD2 may supply D (5 bases each). TRBV23-1 is annotated as an ORF whose role is uncertain. V was pared by 2 bases and J by 0 bases, with 12 bases between. The CDR3 extends over 16 amino acids. CDR3 amino acids: CASSQPGPQSTDTQYF. CDR3 DNA sequence: TGCGCCAGCAGTCAACCGGGACCACAAAGCACAGATACGCAGTATTTT.

This chain joins TRBV12-3 or TRBV12-4 and TRBJ2-7; D is ambiguous. V lost 2 bases, J lost 5 bases, and 13 bases lay in between. This CDR3 contains 14 residues. CDR3 DNA sequence: TGTGCCAGCAGTTTAACTCCCCTGGGCCACGAGCAGTACGTC. Residues: CASSLTPLGHEQYV.

The chain is built from TRBV9 and TRBJ2-3, with D unresolved. V lost 3 bases and J lost 0, with 5 bases in between. CDR3 length equals 13 residues. CDR1 and CDR2 from the germline V gene are SGDLS and YYNGEE. This CDR3 reads CASSELSTDTQYF. CDR3 DNA sequence: TGTGCCAGCAGCGAACTGAGCACAGATACGCAGTATTTT. The full variable domain, rest sourced from reference TRBV9 and TRBJ2-3, is DSGVTQTPKHLITATGQRVTLRCSPRSGDLSVYWYQQSLDQGLQFLIQYYNGEERAKGNILERFSAQQFPDLHSELNLSSLELGDSALYFCASSELSTDTQYFGPGTRLTVL.

The chain uses TRBV11-1 and TRBJ2-3, with TRBD1 matching over 8 bases. With V trimmed by 5 bases and J by 2 bases, 9 bases remained unmatched. The CDR3 has 16 residues. Germline V gene data show CDR1 as SGHAT and CDR2 as FQDESV (reference sequence). The CDR3 region is CASSGWGQATTDTQYF. The CDR3 DNA reads TGTGCCAGCAGCGGATGGGGACAGGCTACCACAGATACGCAGTATTTT. The variable domain in full, with the rest retrieved from reference TRBV11-1 and TRBJ2-3, is EAEVAQSPRYKITEKSQAVAFWCDPISGHATLYWYRQILGQGPELLVQFQDESVVDDSQLPKDRFSAERLKGVDSTLKIQPAELGDSAMYLCASSGWGQATTDTQYFGPGTRLTVL.

The chain couples TRBV11-1 to TRBJ2-7; D remains unclear. V was trimmed by 2 bases and J by 2 bases, leaving 4 bases between them. CDR1 is SGHAT and CDR2 is FQDESV in the germline V gene (reference sequence). The CDR3 has 12 amino acids. The CDR3, as DNA: TGTGCCAGCAGCTTATTCCCCTACGAGCAGTACTTC. It translates to CASSLFPYEQYF.

The chain has TRBV12-3 or TRBV12-4 and TRBJ1-2; the D is unclear. This CDR3 spans 13 amino acids. V lost 3 bases to trimming and J lost 1 base, with 6 bases between them. The CDR3 is CASSFPDNYGYTF. The CDR3 DNA reads TGTGCCAGCAGTTTCCCAGATAACTATGGCTACACCTTC.

The chain couples TRBV28 to TRBJ2-1; D might be TRBD2 (5 bases). Trimming removed 1 base at V and 7 bases at J, with 11 bases between. Germline values: CDR1 MDHEN, CDR2 SYDVKM. This CDR3 region has 14 residues. The CDR3 loop reads CASSLSLGGNEQFF. Written as DNA, the CDR3 is TGTGCCAGCAGTTTATCCTTGGGCGGGAATGAGCAGTTCTTC.

This chain links TRBV6-2 or TRBV6-3 with TRBJ2-5; D may be TRBD2 (5 bases). Germline V CDR1 and CDR2: MNHEY, SVGEGT. Trimming cost V 0 bases and J 1 base, with 12 bases left between them. CDR3 length: 16 amino acids. The CDR3 loop is CASSYSFRDLQETQYF. The CDR3 nucleotides read TGTGCCAGCAGTTACTCTTTCCGGGATCTCCAAGAGACCCAGTACTTC.

The V call is TRBV7-6, the J call TRBJ2-1; 11 nucleotides agree with TRBD1. This CDR3 is built from 17 residues. V gave up 5 bases and J gave up 2 bases; unmatched junction bases: 8. CDR1 is SGHVS and CDR2 is FNYEAQ in the germline V gene. CDR3 sequence (DNA): TGTGCCAGCAGCCCCGGGACAGGGGGTAAAACCTACAATGAGCAGTTCTTC. Translated: CASSPGTGGKTYNEQFF. The whole variable domain, remainder taken from reference TRBV7-6 and TRBJ2-1, is GAGVSQSPRYKVTKRGQDVALRCDPISGHVSLYWYRQALGQGPEFLTYFNYEAQQDKSGLPNDRFSAERPEGSISTLTIQRTEQRDSAMYRCASSPGTGGKTYNEQFFGPGTRLTVL.

A few counts support this clonotype. The chain has TRBV28 and TRBJ2-1, with D possibly being TRBD1 (6 bases). The CDR3 extends over 13 amino acids. Germline CDR1 MDHEN, CDR2 SYDVKM. V was pared by 2 bases and J by 4 bases, with 6 bases between. CDR3 in amino acids: CASSLGQYNEQFF. In DNA, the CDR3 is TGTGCCAGCAGTTTAGGACAGTACAATGAGCAGTTCTTC.